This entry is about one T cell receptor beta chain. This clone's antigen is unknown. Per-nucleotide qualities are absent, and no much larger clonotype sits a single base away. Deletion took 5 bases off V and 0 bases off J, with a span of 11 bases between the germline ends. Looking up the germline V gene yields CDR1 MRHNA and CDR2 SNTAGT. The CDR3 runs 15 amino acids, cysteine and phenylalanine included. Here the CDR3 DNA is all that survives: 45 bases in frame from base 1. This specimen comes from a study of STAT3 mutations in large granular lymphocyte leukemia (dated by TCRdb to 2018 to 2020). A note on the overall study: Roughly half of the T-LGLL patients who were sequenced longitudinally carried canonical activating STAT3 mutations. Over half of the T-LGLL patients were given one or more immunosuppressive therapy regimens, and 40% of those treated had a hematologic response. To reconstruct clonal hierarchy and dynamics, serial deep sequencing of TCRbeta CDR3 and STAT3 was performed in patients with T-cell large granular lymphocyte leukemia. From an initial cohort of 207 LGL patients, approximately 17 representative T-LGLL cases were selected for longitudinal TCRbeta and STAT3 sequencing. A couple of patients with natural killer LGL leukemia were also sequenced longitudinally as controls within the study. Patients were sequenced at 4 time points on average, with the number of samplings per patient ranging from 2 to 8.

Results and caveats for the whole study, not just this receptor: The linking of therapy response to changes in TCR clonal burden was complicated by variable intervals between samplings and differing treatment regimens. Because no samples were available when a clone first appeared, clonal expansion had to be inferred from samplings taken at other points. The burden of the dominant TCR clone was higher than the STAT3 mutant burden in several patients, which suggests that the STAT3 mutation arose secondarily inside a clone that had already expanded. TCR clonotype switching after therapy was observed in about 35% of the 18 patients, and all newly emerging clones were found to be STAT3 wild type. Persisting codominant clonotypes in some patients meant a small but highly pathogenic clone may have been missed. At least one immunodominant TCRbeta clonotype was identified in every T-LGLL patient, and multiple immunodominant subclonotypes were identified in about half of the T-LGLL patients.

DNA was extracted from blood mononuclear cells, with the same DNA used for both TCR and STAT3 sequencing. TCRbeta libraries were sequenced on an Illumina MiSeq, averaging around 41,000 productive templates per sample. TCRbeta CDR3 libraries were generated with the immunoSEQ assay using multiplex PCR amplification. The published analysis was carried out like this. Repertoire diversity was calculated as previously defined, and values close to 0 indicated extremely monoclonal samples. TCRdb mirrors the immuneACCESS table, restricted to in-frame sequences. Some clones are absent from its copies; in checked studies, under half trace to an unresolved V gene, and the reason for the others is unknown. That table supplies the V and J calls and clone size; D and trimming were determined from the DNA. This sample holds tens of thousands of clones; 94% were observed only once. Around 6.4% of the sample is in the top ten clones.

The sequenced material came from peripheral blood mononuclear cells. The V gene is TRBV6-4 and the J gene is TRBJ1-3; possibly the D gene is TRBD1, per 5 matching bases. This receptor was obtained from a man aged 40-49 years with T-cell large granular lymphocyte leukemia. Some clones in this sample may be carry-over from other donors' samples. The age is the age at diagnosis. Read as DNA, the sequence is TGTGCCAGCAGTTGGACACGTAGCTCTGGAAACACCATATATTTT. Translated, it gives CASSWTRSSGNTIYF.